This entry is about one TCR beta chain. The CDR3 consists of 13 residues. Trimming removed 5 bases at V and 8 bases at J, with 13 bases between. Germline V lookup: CDR1 SGHTA, CDR2 FQGNSA. Clones were read by immunoSEQ multiplex PCR, and TCRdb kept only the in-frame ones, dropping some. In the table there are approximately 61,000 clones, 88% of which are singletons. The entry originates in a study of T cell changes during pregnancy in multiple sclerosis. This specimen consisted of peripheral blood, obtained in the first trimester of pregnancy. This clonotype was obtained from a female donor with multiple sclerosis, enrolled in a pregnancy study. V is TRBV7-2 and J is TRBJ2-1, with D hard to call. The CDR3 is CASSPYLSDEQFF. The CDR3 bases are TGTGCCAGCAGCCCCTACCTTTCCGATGAGCAGTTCTTC. Based on the CDR3 plus reference TRBV7-2 and TRBJ2-1, the full variable domain is GAGVSQSPSNKVTEKGKDVELRCDPISGHTALYWYRQSLGQGLEFLIYFQGNSAPDKSGLPSDRFSAERTGGSVSTLTIQRTQQEDSAVYLCASSPYLSDEQFFGPGTRLTVL.